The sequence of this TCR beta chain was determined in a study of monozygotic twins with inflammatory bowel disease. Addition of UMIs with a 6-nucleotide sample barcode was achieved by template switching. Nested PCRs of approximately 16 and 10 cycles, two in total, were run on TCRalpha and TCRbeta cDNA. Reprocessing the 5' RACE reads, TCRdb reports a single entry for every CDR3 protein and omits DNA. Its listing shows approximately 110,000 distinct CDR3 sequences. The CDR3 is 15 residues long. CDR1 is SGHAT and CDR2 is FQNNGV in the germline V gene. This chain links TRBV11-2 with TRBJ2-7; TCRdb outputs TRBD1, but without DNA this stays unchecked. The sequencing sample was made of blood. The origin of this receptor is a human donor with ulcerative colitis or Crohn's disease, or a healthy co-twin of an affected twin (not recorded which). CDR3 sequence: CASSLGGTGGIEQYF.